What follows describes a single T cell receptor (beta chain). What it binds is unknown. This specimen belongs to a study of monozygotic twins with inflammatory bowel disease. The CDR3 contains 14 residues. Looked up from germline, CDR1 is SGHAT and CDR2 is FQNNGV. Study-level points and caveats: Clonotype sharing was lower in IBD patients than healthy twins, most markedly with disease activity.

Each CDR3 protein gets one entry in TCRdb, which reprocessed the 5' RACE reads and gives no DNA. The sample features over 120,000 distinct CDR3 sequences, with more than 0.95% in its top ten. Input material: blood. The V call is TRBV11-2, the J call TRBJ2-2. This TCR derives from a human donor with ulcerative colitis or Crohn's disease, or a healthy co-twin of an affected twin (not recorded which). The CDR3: CASRSGLYTGELFF.